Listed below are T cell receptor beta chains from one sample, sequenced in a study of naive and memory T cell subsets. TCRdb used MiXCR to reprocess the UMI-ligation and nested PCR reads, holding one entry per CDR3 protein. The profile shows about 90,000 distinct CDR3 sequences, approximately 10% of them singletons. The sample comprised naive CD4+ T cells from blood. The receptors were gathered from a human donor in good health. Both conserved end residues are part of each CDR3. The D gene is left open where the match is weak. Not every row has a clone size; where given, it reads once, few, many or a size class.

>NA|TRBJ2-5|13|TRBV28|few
CASRSNGVETQYF
TGTGCCAGCAGGAGCAACGGGGTGGAGACCCAGTACTTC
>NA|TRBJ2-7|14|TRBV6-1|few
CASSRDGLLYEQYF
TGTGCCAGCAGCAGAGACGGACTCTTGTACGAGCAGTACTTC
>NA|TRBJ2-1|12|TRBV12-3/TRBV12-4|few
CASSTQGGEQFF
TGTGCCAGCAGTACCCAGGGTGGTGAGCAGTTCTTC
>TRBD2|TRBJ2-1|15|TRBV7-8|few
CASSLPSGTYNEQFF
TGTGCCAGCAGCTTACCTAGCGGGACCTACAATGAGCAGTTCTTC
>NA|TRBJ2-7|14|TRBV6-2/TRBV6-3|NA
CASSYLRDIDEQYF
TGTGCCAGCAGTTACCTCCGGGACATCGACGAGCAGTACTTC
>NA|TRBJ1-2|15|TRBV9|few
CASSEIRGADYGYTF
TGTGCCAGCAGCGAGATCAGGGGCGCGGACTATGGCTACACCTTC
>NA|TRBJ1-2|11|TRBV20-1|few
CSASLPGGYTF
TGCAGTGCTAGTCTCCCGGGTGGCTACACCTTC
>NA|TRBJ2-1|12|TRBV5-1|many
CASGQTVGLQFF
TGCGCCAGCGGCCAGACAGTAGGACTACAGTTCTTC
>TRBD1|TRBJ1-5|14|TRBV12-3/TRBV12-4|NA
CASSWTGGIQPQHF
TGTGCCAGCAGTTGGACAGGGGGGATTCAGCCCCAGCATTTT
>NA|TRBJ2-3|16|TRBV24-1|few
CATSDPRDSLGDTQYF
TGTGCCACCAGTGATCCCCGGGACTCTCTAGGAGATACGCAGTATTTT
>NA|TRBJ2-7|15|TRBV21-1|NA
CASSKRVAGEHEQYF
TGTGCCAGCAGCAAACGTGTGGCAGGGGAACACGAGCAGTACTTC
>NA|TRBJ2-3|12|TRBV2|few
CASDRNTDTQYF
TGTGCCAGCGACAGAAACACAGATACGCAGTATTTT
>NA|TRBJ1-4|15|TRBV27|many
CASSLTWGPGEKLFF
TGTGCCAGCAGCTTAACGTGGGGGCCTGGCGAAAAACTGTTTTTT
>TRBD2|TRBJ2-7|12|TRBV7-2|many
CASSLGGGEQYF
TGTGCCAGCAGCTTAGGGGGGGGGGAGCAGTACTTC
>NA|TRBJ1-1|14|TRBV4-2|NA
CASSQEVQMTEAFF
TGTGCCAGCAGCCAAGAGGTCCAGATGACCGAAGCTTTCTTT
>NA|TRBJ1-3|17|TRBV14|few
CASSPSLELPLGNTIYF
TGTGCCAGCAGTCCCAGCTTGGAGCTACCTCTCGGAAACACCATATATTTT
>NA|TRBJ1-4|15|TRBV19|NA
CASSIVSGTLEKLFF
TGTGCCAGTAGTATAGTTTCCGGGACGCTTGAAAAACTGTTTTTT
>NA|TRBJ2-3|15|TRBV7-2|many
CASSLGGLRTDTQYF
TGTGCCAGCAGCTTAGGGGGACTCCGCACAGATACGCAGTATTTT
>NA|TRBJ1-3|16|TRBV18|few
CASSPVDADSGNTIYF
TGTGCCAGCTCACCAGTCGACGCGGACTCTGGAAACACCATATATTTT
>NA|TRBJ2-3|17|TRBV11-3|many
CASSFSTRRGSTDTQYF
TGTGCCAGCAGCTTCAGTACTCGCCGGGGGAGCACAGATACGCAGTATTTT
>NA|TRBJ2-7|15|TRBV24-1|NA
CATSANDRPPYEQYF
TGTGCCACCAGTGCCAACGACAGACCGCCCTACGAGCAGTACTTC
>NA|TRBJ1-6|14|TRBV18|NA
CASSGALGDSPLHF
TGTGCCAGCTCAGGGGCGCTTGGGGATTCACCCCTCCACTTT
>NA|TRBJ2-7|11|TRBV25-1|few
CASSESLKQYF
TGTGCCAGCAGTGAATCCCTGAAGCAGTACTTC
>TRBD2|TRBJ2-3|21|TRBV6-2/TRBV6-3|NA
CASSRLGTSGRPSRSTDTQYF
TGTGCCAGCAGTCGCTTGGGGACTAGCGGGAGGCCATCCCGTAGCACAGATACGCAGTATTTT
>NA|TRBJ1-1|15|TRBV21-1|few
CASNKRQGPNTEAFF
TGTGCCAGCAACAAACGACAGGGCCCGAACACTGAAGCTTTCTTT
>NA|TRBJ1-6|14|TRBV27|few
CASSSTNRVSPLHF
TGTGCCAGCAGTTCCACCAACAGGGTCTCACCCCTCCACTTT
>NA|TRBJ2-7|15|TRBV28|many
CASSLQGKGGYEQYF
TGTGCCAGCAGTCTACAGGGGAAGGGGGGCTACGAGCAGTACTTC
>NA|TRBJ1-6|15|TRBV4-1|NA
CASSQLQGRGSPLHF
TGCGCCAGCAGCCAATTACAGGGTAGAGGTTCACCCCTCCACTTT
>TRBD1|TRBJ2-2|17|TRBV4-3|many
CASSPEGTGEYTGELFF
TGCGCCAGCAGCCCCGAGGGGACAGGGGAATACACCGGGGAGCTGTTTTTT
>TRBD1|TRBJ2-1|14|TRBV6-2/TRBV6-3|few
CASSRTGGFGEQFF
TGTGCCAGCAGCAGGACAGGGGGGTTCGGTGAGCAGTTCTTC
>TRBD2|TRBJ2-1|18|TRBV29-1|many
CSVDGRGPTSGRLDEQFF
TGCAGCGTTGACGGAAGGGGCCCGACTAGCGGGAGGTTGGATGAGCAGTTCTTC
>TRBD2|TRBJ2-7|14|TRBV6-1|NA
CASSTGRGSYEQYF
TGTGCCAGCAGTACGGGGAGGGGTTCCTACGAGCAGTACTTC
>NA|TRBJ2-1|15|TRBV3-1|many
CASSGSRSSYNEQFF
TGTGCCAGCAGCGGTAGTCGGAGCTCCTACAATGAGCAGTTCTTC
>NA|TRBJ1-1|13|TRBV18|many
CASFQSANTEAFF
TGTGCCAGCTTCCAATCGGCTAACACTGAAGCTTTCTTT
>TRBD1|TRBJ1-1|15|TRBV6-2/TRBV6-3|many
CASRSSTGRNTEAFF
TGTGCCAGCAGGTCATCGACAGGGCGGAACACTGAAGCTTTCTTT
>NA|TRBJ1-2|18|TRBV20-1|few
CSAREVLLFGPRLYGYTF
TGCAGTGCTAGGGAAGTTCTTCTTTTCGGGCCGCGACTCTATGGCTACACCTTC
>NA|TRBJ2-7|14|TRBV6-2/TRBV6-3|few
CASSYNTGSYEQYF
TGTGCCAGCAGTTACAATACAGGCTCCTACGAGCAGTACTTC
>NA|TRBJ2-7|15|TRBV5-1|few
CASSFTAIASYEQYF
TGCGCCAGCAGCTTCACAGCGATTGCCTCCTACGAGCAGTACTTC
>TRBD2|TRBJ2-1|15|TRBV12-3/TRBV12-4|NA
CASSFGLAGNNEQFF
TGTGCCAGCAGTTTTGGGCTAGCGGGGAACAATGAGCAGTTCTTC
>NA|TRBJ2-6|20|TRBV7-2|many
CASSSRRRPGGPSGANVLTF
TGTGCCAGCAGCTCCCGCCGTCGACCGGGGGGCCCCTCTGGGGCCAACGTCCTGACTTTC
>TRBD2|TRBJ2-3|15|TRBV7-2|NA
CASSPSGRRADTQYF
TGTGCCAGCAGCCCCAGCGGGAGGCGGGCAGATACGCAGTATTTT
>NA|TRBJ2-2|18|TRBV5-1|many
CASSRNLVGIANTGELFF
TGCGCCAGCAGCCGTAACCTAGTGGGAATCGCGAACACCGGGGAGCTGTTTTTT
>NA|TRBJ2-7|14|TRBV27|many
CASSPIVLASEQYF
TGTGCCAGCAGTCCGATCGTACTAGCTTCGGAGCAGTACTTC
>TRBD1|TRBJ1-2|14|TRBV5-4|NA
CAVNRGRSDYGYTF
TGTGCCGTCAACAGGGGGCGAAGTGACTATGGCTACACCTTC
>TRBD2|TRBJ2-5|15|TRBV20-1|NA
CSAAASGIVQETQYF
TGCAGTGCCGCCGCTAGCGGGATCGTCCAAGAGACCCAGTACTTC
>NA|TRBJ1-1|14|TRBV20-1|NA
CSARDKQGNTEAFF
TGCAGTGCTAGAGATAAACAGGGGAACACTGAAGCTTTCTTT
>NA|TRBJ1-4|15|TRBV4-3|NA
CASSQPAGVSEKLFF
TGCGCCAGCAGCCAGCCGGCAGGGGTTTCCGAAAAACTGTTTTTT
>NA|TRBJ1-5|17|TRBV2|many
CASRGAGYGNSNQPQHF
TGTGCCAGCCGCGGGGCAGGGTATGGGAATAGCAATCAGCCCCAGCATTTT
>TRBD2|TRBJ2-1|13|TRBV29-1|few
CSVGTRVSNEQFF
TGCAGCGTCGGGACTAGGGTTTCCAATGAGCAGTTCTTC
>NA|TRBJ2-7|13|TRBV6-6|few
CASNEGGAYEQYF
TGTGCCAGCAACGAGGGGGGAGCCTACGAGCAGTACTTC
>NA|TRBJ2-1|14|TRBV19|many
CASSIVTPGNEQFF
TGTGCCAGTAGTATAGTCACCCCGGGGAATGAGCAGTTCTTC
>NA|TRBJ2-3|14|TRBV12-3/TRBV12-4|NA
CASSLGELTDTQYF
TGTGCCAGCAGTTTGGGAGAGCTCACAGATACGCAGTATTTT
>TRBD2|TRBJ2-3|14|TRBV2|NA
CASSAGGGSDTQYF
TGTGCCAGCTCTGCGGGGGGGGGCTCAGATACGCAGTATTTT
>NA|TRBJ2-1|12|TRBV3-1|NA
CASSQTDNEQFF
TGTGCCAGCAGCCAAACTGACAATGAGCAGTTCTTC
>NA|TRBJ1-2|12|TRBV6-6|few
CASTPRSAGYTF
TGTGCCAGCACCCCTCGATCTGCGGGCTACACCTTC
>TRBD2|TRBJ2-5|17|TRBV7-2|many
CASSLAQGTSAISTQYF
TGTGCCAGCAGCTTAGCGCAGGGGACTAGCGCCATTTCGACCCAGTACTTC
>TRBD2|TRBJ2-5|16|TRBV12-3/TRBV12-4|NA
CASSFRLAGGKETQYF
TGTGCCAGCAGTTTTCGACTAGCGGGGGGGAAAGAGACCCAGTACTTC
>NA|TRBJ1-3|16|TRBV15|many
CATSSAGAYSGNTIYF
TGTGCCACCAGCAGCGCAGGGGCTTACTCTGGAAACACCATATATTTT
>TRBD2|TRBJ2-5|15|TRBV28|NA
CASSLSGVELETQYF
TGTGCCAGCAGTTTAAGCGGGGTAGAACTGGAGACCCAGTACTTC
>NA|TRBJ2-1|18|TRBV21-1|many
CASSTGFSPWLGNNEQFF
TGTGCCAGCAGCACGGGGTTCTCGCCTTGGTTAGGTAACAATGAGCAGTTCTTC